These 32 T cell receptor beta chains were sequenced from one sample in a study of blood T cell repertoires in COVID-19. The protocol was immunoSEQ multiplex PCR, while the TCRdb copy is restricted to in-frame clones and leaves out a portion. The sample carries more than 150,000 clones, around 85% recorded once. The material sequenced was peripheral blood. Source of these receptors: a man between 65 and 80 years old with active or convalescent COVID-19.

This clone was seen a single time. The rearrangement uses TRBV15 and TRBJ2-5; D uncertain. V was shortened by 0 bases and J by 10 bases, with 12 bases between the two germline ends. Germline CDR1 and CDR2: LNHNV and YYDKDF (reference sequence). The CDR3 is 13 residues long. The CDR3: CATSRDVLRGQYF. CDR3 DNA: TGTGCCACCAGCAGAGATGTCCTGAGAGGCCAGTACTTC.

The chain links TRBV4-3 to TRBJ2-2; TRBD2 matches at 15 bases. Trimming cost V 3 bases and J 5 bases; bases outside gene matches: 7. CDR3 length: 18 residues. Germline-derived CDR1 and CDR2 are LGHNA and YSLEER. The CDR3 loop reads CASSHSGLAGGRTGELFF. The CDR3 DNA is TGCGCCAGCAGCCACTCGGGACTAGCGGGGGGTCGGACCGGGGAGCTGTTTTTT.

The CDR3 loop reads CASRRDSQETQYF. The CDR3 coding sequence is TGCGCCAGCCGCCGGGACTCGCAAGAGACCCAGTACTTC. The rearrangement uses TRBV5-1 and TRBJ2-5, with D possibly being TRBD2 (6 bases). Trimming took 7 bases from V and 2 from J, leaving 12 bases between them. The CDR3 loop spans 13 amino acids. Per the germline V gene, CDR1 is SGHRS and CDR2 is YFSETQ.

This chain connects TRBV6-5 to TRBJ1-3; D might be TRBD1 (6 bases). This CDR3 region has 15 residues. The germline gives CDR1 MNHEY, CDR2 SVGAGI. V lost 7 bases and J lost 4, with 17 bases in between. The CDR3 loop reads CASTSQTGGGNTIYF. CDR3 DNA sequence: TGTGCCAGCACAAGTCAAACGGGGGGCGGAAACACCATATATTTT.

V usage is TRBV5-1 and J usage is TRBJ2-3; TRBD2 matches at 8 bases. Trimming removed 7 bases from V and 6 bases from J; junction bases left unmatched: 10. The length of the CDR3 is 14 residues. Germline V lookup: CDR1 SGHRS, CDR2 YFSETQ. The CDR3 nucleotides read TGCGCCAGCGGGAGTCGGGAGGGCGTTGATACGCAGTATTTT. Translated: CASGSREGVDTQYF.

The rearrangement joins TRBV21-1 to TRBJ1-2; the table assigns TRBD1, which was not confirmed against the DNA. TRBV21-1 is described as a pseudogene. This CDR3 region has 17 residues. For the CDR3, the DNA is TGTGCCAGCAGCAAAGCGGGTGTTGGGGGCGAATGCTATGGCTACACCTTC. This translates into CASSKAGVGGECYGYTF.

The chain carries TRBV12-3 or TRBV12-4 and TRBJ1-2, with D possibly matching TRBD1 (5 bases). This CDR3 is 13 amino acids long. V lost 5 bases, J lost 8 bases, and 15 bases lay in between. The CDR3 here is CASSQDDRGGYTF. CDR3 DNA sequence: TGTGCCAGCAGTCAGGACGACAGAGGAGGCTACACCTTC.

J is TRBJ2-3 and V is TRBV11-2; D perhaps matches TRBD2 (6 bases). CDR3 length: 13 amino acids. Deletions cut 11 bases from V and 1 base from J, with 13 bases between. CDR1 and CDR2 (germline): SGHAT, FQNNGV. As DNA, the CDR3 is TGTGCCGGCGGGGTAGGCGGCACAGATACGCAGTATTTT. Translated: CAGGVGGTDTQYF.

This sequence joins TRBV5-1 and TRBJ1-3, with D tentatively TRBD1 (5 bases). The CDR3 consists of 15 residues. V shed 2 bases and J shed 7 bases, with 16 bases lying between them. The germline gives CDR1 SGHRS, CDR2 YFSETQ. The CDR3 spells CASSFGRGNGNTIYF. The CDR3 DNA follows: TGCGCCAGCAGCTTTGGGAGGGGTAACGGCAACACCATATATTTT.

The rearrangement links TRBV28 to TRBJ2-7; no clear D. Trimming removed 2 bases from V and 7 bases from J, with 9 bases in between. The germline CDR1 and CDR2 sequences are MDHEN and SYDVKM. The CDR3 totals 12 residues. CDR3 in amino acids: CASSLSLREQYF. The CDR3 nucleotides are TGTGCCAGCAGTTTAAGTCTTCGGGAGCAGTACTTC. Complete variable domain (other parts from reference TRBV28 and TRBJ2-7): DVKVTQSSRYLVKRTGEKVFLECVQDMDHENMFWYRQDPGLGLRLIYFSYDVKMKEKGDIPEGYSVSREKKERFSLILESASTNQTSMYLCASSLSLREQYFGPGTRLTVT.

There are a few counts of this clone. The chain carries TRBV4-1 and TRBJ2-6; TRBD1 matches at 10 bases. This CDR3 comprises 18 residues. Germline loops: CDR1 MGHRA, CDR2 YSYEKL. The V segment lost 8 bases and the J segment 4 bases; nucleotides outside the gene matches: 14. The CDR3 loop reads CASGRPGQGRRGANVLTF. The CDR3 DNA reads as TGCGCCAGCGGCAGGCCGGGACAGGGGAGAAGAGGGGCCAACGTCCTGACTTTC.

V gene TRBV11-2 combines with J gene TRBJ2-3; 8 positions agree with TRBD1. Germline V gives CDR1 SGHAT, CDR2 FQNNGV. The CDR3 consists of 16 residues. Trimming took 5 bases from V and 4 from J; bases not matched to a gene: 11. CDR3 loop: CASSTRTGRVADTQYF. CDR3 sequence (DNA): TGTGCCAGCAGCACCCGGACAGGGCGCGTGGCAGATACGCAGTATTTT.

This chain links TRBV13 with TRBJ2-5, with 7 bases matching TRBD1. Germline CDR1 PRHDT, CDR2 FYEKMQ (reference sequence). The CDR3 loop spans 14 amino acids. With V trimmed by 3 bases and J by 5 bases, 6 bases remained unmatched. CDR3 protein: CASSFKGGRETQYF. CDR3 sequence (DNA): TGTGCCAGCAGCTTTAAAGGGGGCCGGGAGACCCAGTACTTC.

This chain links TRBV6-5 with TRBJ2-2; 8 bases fit TRBD1. This CDR3 has 15 residues. Germline values: CDR1 MNHEY, CDR2 SVGAGI. V lost 2 bases to trimming and J lost 3 bases; unmatched junction nucleotides: 2. CDR3 in DNA: TGTGCCAGCAGTTACCAGGGGGCGGACACCGGGGAGCTGTTTTTT. Protein: CASSYQGADTGELFF.

V and J are TRBV6-2 or TRBV6-3 and TRBJ2-2, with a weak D call TRBD1 (5 bases). Germline V gene data show CDR1 as MNHEY and CDR2 as SVGEGT. Trimming pared 5 bases from V and 5 bases from J, leaving 9 bases between. CDR3 length: 13 amino acids. The CDR3 DNA sequence: TGTGCCAGCAGTCGGCAGGGAACCGGGGAGCTGTTTTTT. Translation: CASSRQGTGELFF.

The chain has TRBV6-5 and TRBJ2-4; a possible D gene is TRBD1 (6 bases). The germline V gene encodes CDR1 MNHEY and CDR2 SVGAGI. There are 15 residues in the CDR3. V was trimmed by 0 bases and J by 4 bases, leaving 10 bases between them. Here the CDR3 reads CASSYSRQGKNIQYF. The CDR3 DNA sequence: TGTGCCAGCAGTTACTCGAGGCAGGGGAAAAACATTCAGTACTTC.

This chain uses TRBV19 with TRBJ2-7, with 7 bases aligning to TRBD1. V was pared by 4 bases and J by 3 bases, with 3 bases of the junction left unmatched. The CDR3 runs to 13 residues. Germline V gene data show CDR1 as LNHDA and CDR2 as SQIVND (reference sequence). The CDR3 is CASSRDSRYEQYF. The CDR3 DNA sequence: TGTGCCAGTAGTAGGGACAGCCGCTACGAGCAGTACTTC.

The chain couples TRBV19 to TRBJ1-2; maybe TRBD1 (5 bases). Trimming removed 1 base at V and 7 bases at J, with 7 bases between. The CDR3 sequence is 12 residues long. CDR1 LNHDA and CDR2 SQIVND come from the germline V gene (reference sequence). CDR3: CASSIVGAGYTF. The DNA for the CDR3 is TGTGCCAGTAGTATAGTAGGGGCTGGCTACACCTTC.

This sequence joins TRBV24-1 and TRBJ2-2, with D possibly matching TRBD2 (7 bases). Germline lookup yields CDR1 KGHDR and CDR2 SFDVKD. The CDR3 is 16 residues long. V lost 3 bases to trimming and J lost 5 bases, with 15 bases between them. The CDR3 sequence is CATSDHGLGGTGELFF. CDR3 coding DNA: TGTGCCACCAGTGATCACGGACTAGGGGGGACCGGGGAGCTGTTTTTT.

This chain connects TRBV19 to TRBJ1-1; D not resolved. Germline V gives CDR1 LNHDA, CDR2 SQIVND (reference sequence). Trimming left V 5 bases short and J 7 bases short, with 14 bases between. This CDR3 has 13 residues. The CDR3 DNA reads as TGTGCCAGTAGTCCCCGGGCCCGGGATGAAGCTTTCTTT. The encoded protein is CASSPRARDEAFF.

J is TRBJ2-7 and V is TRBV5-1; perhaps TRBD1 as D (5 bases). The V and J ends lost 5 bases and 4 bases respectively, with 13 bases between them. The CDR3 sequence is 13 residues long. The germline V gene has CDR1 SGHRS and CDR2 YFSETQ. CDR3 sequence: CASRKTEPYEQYF. CDR3 in DNA: TGCGCCAGCAGGAAGACAGAACCATACGAGCAGTACTTC. Variable domain in full (rest from reference TRBV5-1 and TRBJ2-7): KAGVTQTPRYLIKTRGQQVTLSCSPISGHRSVSWYQQTPGQGLQFLFEYFSETQRNKGNFPGRFSGRQFSNSRSEMNVSTLELGDSALYLCASRKTEPYEQYFGPGTRLTVT.

This chain connects TRBV7-3 to TRBJ1-3; no definite D call. CDR1 SGHTA and CDR2 FQGTGA come from the germline V gene. CDR3 size: 13 residues. Trimming cost V 5 bases and J 10 bases, with 15 bases left between them. CDR3 residues: CASSQIPGRTIYF. The CDR3 coding sequence is TGTGCCAGCAGCCAAATACCCGGGAGGACCATATATTTT. Together with reference TRBV7-3 and TRBJ1-3, the CDR3 gives the full variable domain: GAGVSQTPSNKVTEKGKYVELRCDPISGHTALYWYRQSLGQGPEFLIYFQGTGAADDSGLPNDRFFAVRPEGSVSTLKIQRTERGDSAVYLCASSQIPGRTIYFGEGSWLTVV.

The chain is built from TRBV28 and TRBJ2-1; 9 bases agree with TRBD2. Germline lookup yields CDR1 MDHEN and CDR2 SYDVKM. This CDR3 region has 17 residues. The J segment lost 4 bases and the V segment lost 8 bases, leaving 15 bases of the junction unmatched. As DNA, the CDR3 is TGTGCCAGCCTTAGGGTTAGCGGGAGTTCTTGGTACAATGAGCAGTTCTTC. The encoded protein is CASLRVSGSSWYNEQFF.

The genes are TRBV7-2 and TRBJ2-2; weak D call: TRBD2 (6 bases). With 5 bases removed from V and 9 bases from J, the gap between germline ends came to 19 bases. CDR3 size: 15 residues. The germline V gene has CDR1 SGHTA and CDR2 FQGNSA. CDR3 region: CASSRDSGEGRELFF. CDR3 DNA sequence: TGTGCCAGCAGCCGGGACTCCGGAGAGGGGAGGGAGCTGTTTTTT.

This chain links TRBV5-1 with TRBJ2-2, with D unclear. Trimming took off 1 base at V and 6 bases at J, with 7 bases between the two ends. Germline V CDR1 and CDR2: SGHRS, YFSETQ. The CDR3 runs to 13 residues. The chain's CDR3 is CASSLPVSGELFF. The CDR3 nucleotides read TGCGCCAGCAGCTTGCCTGTTTCCGGGGAGCTGTTTTTT.

The chain couples TRBV27 to TRBJ2-1, with D tentatively TRBD2 (6 bases). V lost 6 bases and J 5 bases, leaving 20 bases between the germline ends. The CDR3 covers 16 residues. The V gene's germline CDR1 is MNHEY and CDR2 SMNVEV (reference sequence). The CDR3 protein is CASSSPLSGWNNEQFF. The CDR3 bases are TGTGCCAGCAGCTCTCCCCTTAGCGGTTGGAACAATGAGCAGTTCTTC.

This rearrangement joins TRBV5-1 to TRBJ1-4; 10 bases map to TRBD1. The CDR3 totals 15 residues. Per the germline V gene, CDR1 is SGHRS and CDR2 is YFSETQ. V lost 5 bases, J lost 8 bases, and 9 bases stayed unmatched. As DNA, the CDR3 is TGCGCCAGCAGTGGGTCGGGGACAGGGGAAGAAAAACTGTTTTTT. It codes for CASSGSGTGEEKLFF.

The V call is TRBV5-1, the J call TRBJ2-2; TRBD1 aligns across 7 bases. The CDR3 loop spans 17 amino acids. From germline, CDR1 is SGHRS and CDR2 YFSETQ. The V and J ends lost 2 bases and 6 bases, in that order; junction bases with no gene match: 13. CDR3 loop: CASSFPPGTAVAGELFF. CDR3 DNA: TGCGCCAGCAGCTTCCCCCCAGGGACAGCCGTCGCCGGGGAGCTGTTTTTT.

The V gene is TRBV5-1, the J gene TRBJ1-1; unclear D gene. The V gene lost 0 bases and the J gene lost 1 base, with 4 bases spanning the gap. Germline V gene lookup returns CDR1 SGHRS and CDR2 YFSETQ. CDR3 length equals 13 residues. The CDR3 spells CASSLAENTEAFF. The CDR3 nucleotides are TGCGCCAGCAGCTTGGCAGAGAACACTGAAGCTTTCTTT.

This chain uses TRBV11-2 with TRBJ2-5, with a possible D match to TRBD2 (6 bases). Germline CDR1 and CDR2: SGHAT and FQNNGV. The CDR3 spans 14 residues. The V and J ends lost 2 bases and 5 bases respectively, with 12 bases between them. The CDR3 sequence: CASSLPQAGETQYF. The CDR3 coding sequence is TGTGCCAGCAGCTTACCCCAGGCGGGGGAGACCCAGTACTTC.

V and J are TRBV30 and TRBJ1-4, with a weak D call TRBD1 (6 bases). The CDR3 has 13 residues. Germline CDR1 reads GTSNPN; CDR2 reads SVGIG (reference sequence). Trimming stripped 5 bases from V and 8 bases from J, with 15 bases between. The CDR3 nucleotides are TGTGCCTGGGCTTACGGGGGGCGGGAAAAACTGTTTTTT. As protein: CAWAYGGREKLFF.

The V and J genes are TRBV14 and TRBJ2-1; the match to TRBD2 covers 8 bases. The length of the CDR3 is 18 residues. From germline, CDR1 is SGHDN and CDR2 FVKESK. V lost 0 bases to trimming and J lost 2 bases; unmatched junction nucleotides: 9. CDR3 sequence reads: CASSQEKLAGSTYNEQFF. Written as DNA, the CDR3 is TGTGCCAGCAGCCAAGAGAAGCTAGCGGGCTCCACCTACAATGAGCAGTTCTTC.